The entry below gives a single TCR beta chain sequence along with its context. Antigen: not known. This sample was included in a study of T-cell memory formation after mild COVID-19. Background on the study: TCR clusters showed largely donor specificity.

The study's findings and limits: Pre-infection memory harbored some responding clones, suggesting cross-reactive memory joined. CD4+ contracting clones were found mainly in CM and EM, and CD8+ ones in EMRA.

TCRdb reanalysed the 5' RACE reads using MiXCR and keeps one entry per CDR3 protein. The sample holds 350,000 to 550,000 distinct CDR3 sequences; roughly 17% are singletons and the top ten take 20% to 25%. The sample was PBMCs or a T cell subset sorted from them (not recorded which). The source is a man younger than 35 who had mild COVID-19 (a few samples of this study predate the infection). Cell type and time point are not known.

The CDR3 DNA reads as TGTGCTAGTGGTTTGAATGACATCTACAATGAGCAGTTCTTC. Its protein is CASGLNDIYNEQFF. The chain links TRBV12-5 to TRBJ2-1; D unclear. V lost 2 bases and J lost 3, with 8 bases in between. Germline CDR1 LGHNT, CDR2 FRNRAP. The CDR3 consists of 14 residues. The full variable domain, with the rest looked up from reference TRBV12-5 and TRBJ2-1, is DARVTQTPRHKVTEMGQEVTMRCQPILGHNTVFWYRQTMMQGLELLAYFRNRAPLDDSGMPKDRFSAEMPDATLATLKIQPSEPRDSAVYFCASGLNDIYNEQFFGPGTRLTVL.